Sequencing of this T cell receptor beta chain was carried out in a study of blood T cell repertoires in COVID-19. Study as a whole: Spain, Italy and the United States supplied samples that represented acute and convalescent COVID-19. T cells, B-cell-depleted T cells, or PBMCs provided the cDNA or gDNA that served as material.

Methods used by the authors: Amplification with reference gene primers provided the estimates of nucleated cell counts. Generated by immunoSEQ multiplex PCR, the TCRdb table keeps only in-frame clones and is missing some. Clonal size and the V and J genes are those of that table, whereas D and trimming came from the DNA. The sample contains about 140,000 clones, around three quarters of which appear only once. The sequence was collected from a man aged 45-60 years with acute or convalescent COVID-19. Sequencing was performed on peripheral blood.

This chain's CDR3 is CASSLEYSNTEAFF. DNA for the CDR3: TGTGCCAGCAGCTTGGAATACTCGAACACTGAAGCTTTCTTT. The J gene is TRBJ1-1, the V gene TRBV5-4; D unclear. The V gene's germline CDR1 is SGHNT and CDR2 YYREEE (reference sequence). The CDR3 totals 14 residues. The V end lost 0 bases, the J end lost 1 base, and 7 bases lay between the germline ends.